This TCR beta chain was captured in a study of blood T cell repertoires in COVID-19. The table came from immunoSEQ multiplex PCR; TCRdb's copy has only in-frame clones and leaves some out. The sample includes hundreds of thousands of clones, approximately 86% of them seen just once. CDR3 length: 16 amino acids. V lost 3 bases, J lost 7 bases, and 8 bases stayed unmatched. Per the germline V gene, CDR1 is MDHEN and CDR2 is SYDVKM. The rearrangement joins TRBV28 to TRBJ2-1; 11 nucleotides align to TRBD2. Sequenced material: peripheral blood. This TCR was sampled from a woman under 40 who had recovered from COVID-19. This CDR3 reads CASSLSASGRLNEQFF. CDR3 DNA: TGTGCCAGCAGTTTGTCAGCTAGCGGGAGGCTGAATGAGCAGTTCTTC.